This T cell receptor beta chain was profiled in a study of Graves' ophthalmopathy and Graves' hyperthyroidism. The TCR beta CDR3 regions underwent amplification from RNA transcripts. In the first round, RT-PCR was carried out with HTBI primers, and a multiplex PCR formed the second round. From the multiplex PCR reads, TCRdb called clonotypes with MiXCR, one entry per CDR3 protein. There are hundreds of thousands of distinct CDR3 sequences in the sample; about 40% occur only once, and about 3.3% lies in the top ten. This clonotype was observed at least ten times. The ends were cut back, 5 bases at V and 1 base at J, with 14 bases in the middle. CDR3 length equals 15 residues. In germline, CDR1 is SGHTA, CDR2 FQGNSA.

The source is an adult man with Graves' ophthalmopathy. J is TRBJ1-2 and V is TRBV7-2; maybe TRBD1 (5 bases). Sequencing was carried out using peripheral blood. This chain's CDR3 is CASSQRGPDNYGYTF. The CDR3 DNA follows: TGTGCCAGCAGCCAACGGGGACCGGATAACTATGGCTACACCTTC.